The 30 T cell receptor beta chains below were found in one sample sequenced in a study of blood T cell repertoires in COVID-19. Generated by immunoSEQ multiplex PCR, the TCRdb table keeps only in-frame clones and is missing some. The table records about 300,000 clones, 85% to 90% of them present only once. Sequenced: PBMCs or T cells enriched from blood (not recorded which). The receptors stem from a woman aged 45 to 65 who had been exposed to COVID-19.

The chain is built from TRBV7-9 and TRBJ1-2; 10 nucleotides match TRBD1. This CDR3 region has 15 residues. Trimming cost V 1 base and J 6 bases; bases outside gene matches: 5. Germline CDR1 is SEHNR and CDR2 is FQNEAQ (reference sequence). CDR3 in amino acids: CASSLGQGAVDGYTF. CDR3 nucleotide sequence: TGTGCCAGCAGCTTAGGACAGGGGGCGGTCGATGGCTACACCTTC.

A word on this clone: An end of the junction does not agree with germline; a read error may underlie this. The CDR3 sequence is CASSFGGGMADTQYF. The CDR3 DNA sequence: TGTGCTAGCAGCTTTGGCGGGGGGATGGCAGATACGCAGTATTTT. The genes are TRBV7-7 and TRBJ2-3; 8 bases agree with TRBD2. This CDR3 spans 15 amino acids. Germline CDR1 reads SSHAT; CDR2 reads FNYEAQ (reference sequence).

V and J are TRBV6-1 and TRBJ1-1, with 10 bases lining up with TRBD1. V shed 0 bases and J 4 bases; nucleotides not matched to a gene: 14. Germline V CDR1 and CDR2: MNHNS, SASEGT. CDR3 length equals 19 residues. The chain's CDR3 is CASSEAKTGGWGSGTEAFF. CDR3 in DNA: TGTGCCAGCAGTGAAGCGAAGACAGGGGGCTGGGGAAGTGGCACTGAAGCTTTCTTT.

The chain joins TRBV7-2 to TRBJ2-3; tentative D call: TRBD2 (6 bases). V was cut by 1 base and J by 0 bases, with 8 bases left in between. CDR1 SGHTA and CDR2 FQGNSA come from the germline V gene. The CDR3 contains 15 residues. CDR3 bases: TGTGCCAGCAGCTTAGGTGGGACTAGCACAGATACGCAGTATTTT. It is translated as CASSLGGTSTDTQYF.

As DNA, the CDR3 is TGCAGTGCTAGTCGGACTAGCGGAGCTGTACAAGAGACCCAGTACTTC. Protein: CSASRTSGAVQETQYF. The V call is TRBV20-1, the J call TRBJ2-5; 10 positions match TRBD2. In germline, CDR1 is DFQATT, CDR2 SNEGSKA (reference sequence). The CDR3 length is 16 residues. J was trimmed by 2 bases and V by 3 bases; bases with no gene match: 9.

The chain is built from TRBV7-9 and TRBJ2-5; no clear D. V was clipped by 5 bases and J by 4 bases, with 14 bases between them. This CDR3 contains 14 residues. Germline V CDR1 and CDR2: SEHNR, FQNEAQ (reference sequence). The CDR3 loop is CASSLPGSVETQYF. The DNA for the CDR3 is TGTGCCAGCAGCCTCCCCGGGTCTGTAGAGACCCAGTACTTC.

The chain employs TRBV5-4 and TRBJ1-1, with a tentative D call TRBD1 (6 bases). The CDR3 consists of 14 residues. Trimming shortened V by 9 bases and J by 4 bases, and 19 bases separated the two germline ends. Germline CDR1 and CDR2: SGHNT and YYREEE (reference sequence). The CDR3 region is CATSLGGASTEAFF. DNA for the CDR3: TGTGCCACCTCCCTTGGGGGGGCTAGCACTGAAGCTTTCTTT.

This clone appeared a few times. The chain employs TRBV7-2 and TRBJ1-3; D ambiguous. CDR3 length: 16 amino acids. Trimming cost V 1 base and J 3 bases, with 13 bases left between them. CDR1 and CDR2 from the germline V gene are SGHTA and FQGNSA. The CDR3 DNA is TGTGCCAGCAGCTTAGGGGCAGGTTCATTTGGAAACACCATATATTTT. Translated: CASSLGAGSFGNTIYF.

The rearrangement uses TRBV4-1 and TRBJ1-2, with 10 bases that match TRBD1. Germline lookup yields CDR1 MGHRA and CDR2 YSYEKL. The CDR3 extends over 14 amino acids. Unmatched junction bases numbered 13, after V lost 4 bases and J lost 14 bases. The CDR3 sequence is CASSRDRGEEGPTF. The CDR3 bases are TGCGCCAGCAGCCGGGACAGGGGAGAAGAGGGCCCTACCTTC.

This clone was seen only once. The rearrangement joins TRBV2 to TRBJ2-3, with 7 bases identical to TRBD2. Trimming removed 10 bases from V and 6 bases from J; junction bases left unmatched: 16. The CDR3 sequence is 15 residues long. Looked up from germline, CDR1 is SNHLY and CDR2 is FYNNEI. The CDR3 sequence: CATTLGPGGTDTQYF. CDR3 bases: TGTGCCACCACTCTAGGACCGGGGGGAACCGATACGCAGTATTTT.

This clone was detected once. This chain links TRBV3-1 (or the pseudogene TRBV3-2) with TRBJ1-1; possibly TRBD1 for D (5 bases). The CDR3 extends over 15 amino acids. The germline CDR1 and CDR2 sequences are LGHDT and YNNKEL (reference sequence). V was clipped by 0 bases and J by 11 bases, with 19 bases between them. CDR3 protein: CASSQDTTVQSGAFF. DNA of the CDR3: TGTGCCAGCAGCCAAGATACGACAGTCCAAAGCGGGGCTTTCTTT.

The J gene is TRBJ2-1, the V gene TRBV7-6; the match to TRBD2 covers 10 bases. The CDR3 loop spans 16 amino acids. The trim removed 0 bases at V and 4 bases at J, leaving 3 bases unmatched. CDR1 and CDR2 (germline): SGHVS, FNYEAQ. The CDR3 region has the DNA TGTGCCAGCAGCTTAGCGGTTAGCGGGGGGTACAATGAGCAGTTCTTC. Its translation is CASSLAVSGGYNEQFF.

The chain combines TRBV9 with TRBJ1-5; D not certain. The CDR3 length is 11 residues. Germline assignment: CDR1 SGDLS and CDR2 YYNGEE. The CDR3 DNA is TGTGCTACCCTCGGGAATCAGCCCCAGCATTTT. It is translated as CATLGNQPQHF.

V gene TRBV4-2 combines with J gene TRBJ2-1; 9 bases match TRBD2. V trimming: 0 bases; J trimming: 6 bases; junction bases outside the gene matches: 6. This CDR3 region has 16 residues. Germline CDR1 LGHNA, CDR2 YNFKEQ. CDR3 region: CASSQDAGGPSNEQFF. The CDR3 DNA follows: TGTGCCAGCAGCCAAGATGCGGGGGGGCCTTCCAATGAGCAGTTCTTC.

The chain links TRBV19 to TRBJ1-5, with TRBD1 as a possible D gene (5 bases). This CDR3 is 15 amino acids long. The germline CDR1 and CDR2 sequences are LNHDA and SQIVND (reference sequence). Trimming pared 5 bases from V and 0 bases from J, leaving 11 bases between. This CDR3 is CASSLQDHSNQPQHF. The CDR3 region has the DNA TGTGCCAGTAGTTTACAGGATCATAGCAATCAGCCCCAGCATTTT.

The rearrangement links TRBV7-2 to TRBJ2-3; TRBD2 agrees at 10 bases. Germline CDR1 is SGHTA and CDR2 is FQGNSA. The V segment lost 3 bases and the J segment 4 bases; nucleotides outside the gene matches: 4. This CDR3 has 15 residues. CDR3 sequence reads: CASSFGTSAADTQYF. CDR3 sequence (DNA): TGTGCCAGCAGCTTCGGGACTAGCGCTGCAGATACGCAGTATTTT.

This chain connects TRBV19 to TRBJ1-2; no reliable D call. This CDR3 contains 13 residues. Trimming removed 5 bases at V and 7 bases at J, with 14 bases between. Germline loops: CDR1 LNHDA, CDR2 SQIVND (reference sequence). The CDR3 nucleotides are TGTGCCAGTAGTCCCGACCGGGTGAGTGGCTACACCTTC. It yields the protein CASSPDRVSGYTF.

The CDR3 DNA is TGTGCCAGCAGCTCCCTAACAGGGAGTGGAAACACCATATATTTT. Translation: CASSSLTGSGNTIYF. This rearrangement joins TRBV5-5 to TRBJ1-3; perhaps TRBD1 as D (6 bases). Germline CDR1 reads SGHKS; CDR2 reads YYEKEE (reference sequence). The CDR3 is 15 residues long. V gave up 3 bases and J gave up 3 bases, with 13 bases separating them. Based on the CDR3 plus reference TRBV5-5 and TRBJ1-3, the full variable domain is DAGVTQSPTHLIKTRGQQVTLRCSPISGHKSVSWYQQVLGQGPQFIFQYYEKEERGRGNFPDRFSARQFPNYSSELNVNALLLGDSALYLCASSSLTGSGNTIYFGEGSWLTVV.

In the case of this clone: At one end, the junction sequence differs from germline, possibly due to a read error. J is TRBJ2-7 and V is TRBV30, with 8 bases identical to TRBD2. Looked up from germline, CDR1 is GTSNPN and CDR2 is SVGIG (reference sequence). The CDR3 extends over 14 amino acids. CDR3 bases: TGTGCCTGGAGTGTACGGGGGACTAGTAGATTGGAAGACTTC. Translation: CAWSVRGTSRLEDF.

J is TRBJ2-1 and V is TRBV5-1; weak D call: TRBD1 (6 bases). This CDR3 comprises 15 residues. Trimming left V 4 bases short and J 5 bases short, with 16 bases between. Germline V gene lookup returns CDR1 SGHRS and CDR2 YFSETQ. The CDR3 here is CASSQVQGPHNEQFF. CDR3 nucleotides: TGCGCCAGCAGCCAAGTACAGGGCCCCCACAATGAGCAGTTCTTC.

The chain employs TRBV7-8 and TRBJ1-6; 9 nucleotides line up with TRBD1. J gave up 9 bases and V 5 bases, and 14 bases lay outside the gene matches. The CDR3 has 17 residues. Germline V gene lookup returns CDR1 SGHVS and CDR2 FQNEAQ. CDR3 protein: CASSPRDRALNGSPLHF. CDR3 in DNA: TGTGCCAGCAGCCCCCGGGACAGGGCTCTTAATGGTTCACCCCTCCACTTT.

V and J are TRBV3-1 (or the pseudogene TRBV3-2) and TRBJ2-3, with 12 positions matching TRBD2. This CDR3 is 16 amino acids long. V was pared by 4 bases and J by 2 bases, with 4 bases of the junction left unmatched. The germline CDR1 and CDR2 sequences are LGHDT and YNNKEL (reference sequence). CDR3: CASSPWTSGITDTQYF. In DNA form, the CDR3 reads TGTGCCAGCAGCCCGTGGACTAGCGGGATCACAGATACGCAGTATTTT.

This chain links TRBV11-3 with TRBJ2-7; D might be TRBD2 (6 bases). V lost 0 bases, J lost 3 bases, and 6 bases lay in between. CDR1 SGHNT and CDR2 YENEEA come from the germline V gene. The CDR3 sequence is 13 residues long. DNA for the CDR3: TGTGCCAGCAGCTTAGAGGGGGGCTACGAGCAGTACTTC. Translating gives CASSLEGGYEQYF. The whole variable domain, remainder taken from reference TRBV11-3 and TRBJ2-7, is EAGVVQSPRYKIIEKKQPVAFWCNPISGHNTLYWYLQNLGQGPELLIRYENEEAVDDSQLPKDRFSAERLKGVDSTLKIQPAELGDSAVYLCASSLEGGYEQYFGPGTRLTVT.

This chain connects TRBV3-1 (or the pseudogene TRBV3-2) to TRBJ2-1; D may be TRBD1 (6 bases). V shed 0 bases and J shed 9 bases, with 12 bases lying between them. In germline, CDR1 is LGHDT, CDR2 YNNKEL (reference sequence). The CDR3 is made up of 14 amino acids. The CDR3, as DNA: TGTGCCAGCAGCCAAGAAGCCCTAGGGGGTGAGCAGTTCTTC. It yields the protein CASSQEALGGEQFF.

This sequence joins TRBV7-8 and TRBJ2-1, with TRBD1 identical over 7 bases. The V and J ends lost 3 bases and 3 bases, in that order; junction bases with no gene match: 8. Germline CDR1 and CDR2: SGHVS and FQNEAQ. There are 16 residues in the CDR3. CDR3 region: CASSFYTTGRYNEQFF. The CDR3 coding sequence is TGTGCCAGCAGCTTTTATACGACAGGGCGCTACAATGAGCAGTTCTTC.

In DNA form, the CDR3 reads TGTGCCAGCAGTAGGGGTTTCACAGATACGCAGTATTTT. Protein sequence: CASSRGFTDTQYF. The gene calls are TRBV6-5 and TRBJ2-3; D may be TRBD1 (5 bases). Germline V gene sequence: CDR1 MNHEY, CDR2 SVGAGI. The V gene lost 5 bases and the J gene lost 2 bases, with 8 bases spanning the gap. This CDR3 has 13 amino acids.

The chain has TRBV5-4 and TRBJ1-2; 7 bases match TRBD1. V dropped 6 bases and J dropped 4; count of bases not matched to a gene: 3. This CDR3 has 12 amino acids. Germline values: CDR1 SGHNT, CDR2 YYREEE (reference sequence). The CDR3 protein is CASTGTAYGYTF. CDR3 bases: TGTGCCAGCACCGGGACAGCCTATGGCTACACCTTC.

The chain combines TRBV5-1 with TRBJ1-2; 7 bases fit TRBD1. V dropped 2 bases and J dropped 2; count of bases not matched to a gene: 12. CDR3 length: 17 residues. Germline assignment: CDR1 SGHRS and CDR2 YFSETQ. This CDR3 reads CASSFWPTGSVNYGYTF. The CDR3 DNA sequence: TGCGCCAGCAGCTTCTGGCCGACAGGGTCGGTAAACTATGGCTACACCTTC. The full variable domain, with the rest looked up from reference TRBV5-1 and TRBJ1-2, is KAGVTQTPRYLIKTRGQQVTLSCSPISGHRSVSWYQQTPGQGLQFLFEYFSETQRNKGNFPGRFSGRQFSNSRSEMNVSTLELGDSALYLCASSFWPTGSVNYGYTFGSGTRLTVV.

Here the CDR3 DNA reads TGCGCCAGCAGCTTGGGTATGACAGGGCGGGGAGGAGAGACCCAGTACTTC. Translating it yields CASSLGMTGRGGETQYF. The rearrangement uses TRBV5-1 and TRBJ2-5, with D possibly TRBD1 on 7 matching bases. Deletions cut 0 bases from V and 4 bases from J, with 19 bases between. CDR3 length: 17 amino acids. Germline lookup yields CDR1 SGHRS and CDR2 YFSETQ.

V is TRBV10-3 and J is TRBJ2-7, with TRBD1 matching over 9 bases. This CDR3 is built from 15 residues. CDR1 and CDR2 (germline): ENHRY, SYGVKD. V lost 0 bases, J lost 6 bases, and 6 bases stayed unmatched. The CDR3 DNA reads TGTGCCATCAGTGAGTCCCGGGACAGGGCGGCCGAGCAGTACTTC. This sequence encodes CAISESRDRAAEQYF.